A single T cell receptor (beta chain) is shown here with its context. The antigen is not known. The entry originates in a study of T cell responses to AZD1222 COVID-19 vaccine. Study-level findings and limits: Spike-specific TCRs gained breadth and depth after people received two AZD1222 doses. Reportedly, nearly half the spike-specific TCRs target unmutated variant regions. CD4 TCRs covered the whole spike, strongest at regions 160-218 and 743-854.

The CDR3 loop spans 12 amino acids. V lost 5 bases to trimming and J lost 2 bases, with 7 bases between them. Germline CDR1 and CDR2: SGHVS and FNYEAQ. Both about-4-week and about-12-week second-dose recipients were combined. Method: immunoSEQ multiplex PCR; TCRdb's copy keeps in-frame clones and lacks some. Here the sample spans 85,000 to 100,000 clones, 80% to 95% being singletons. The sample in question was peripheral blood, obtained 28 days after the second AZD1222 dose. The V gene is TRBV7-6, the J gene TRBJ2-7, with a tentative D call TRBD1 (5 bases). The origin of this receptor is an adult who received the AZD1222 COVID-19 vaccine. The CDR3 loop is CASSPGTYEQYF. The CDR3 DNA reads TGTGCCAGCAGCCCAGGGACCTACGAGCAGTACTTC.